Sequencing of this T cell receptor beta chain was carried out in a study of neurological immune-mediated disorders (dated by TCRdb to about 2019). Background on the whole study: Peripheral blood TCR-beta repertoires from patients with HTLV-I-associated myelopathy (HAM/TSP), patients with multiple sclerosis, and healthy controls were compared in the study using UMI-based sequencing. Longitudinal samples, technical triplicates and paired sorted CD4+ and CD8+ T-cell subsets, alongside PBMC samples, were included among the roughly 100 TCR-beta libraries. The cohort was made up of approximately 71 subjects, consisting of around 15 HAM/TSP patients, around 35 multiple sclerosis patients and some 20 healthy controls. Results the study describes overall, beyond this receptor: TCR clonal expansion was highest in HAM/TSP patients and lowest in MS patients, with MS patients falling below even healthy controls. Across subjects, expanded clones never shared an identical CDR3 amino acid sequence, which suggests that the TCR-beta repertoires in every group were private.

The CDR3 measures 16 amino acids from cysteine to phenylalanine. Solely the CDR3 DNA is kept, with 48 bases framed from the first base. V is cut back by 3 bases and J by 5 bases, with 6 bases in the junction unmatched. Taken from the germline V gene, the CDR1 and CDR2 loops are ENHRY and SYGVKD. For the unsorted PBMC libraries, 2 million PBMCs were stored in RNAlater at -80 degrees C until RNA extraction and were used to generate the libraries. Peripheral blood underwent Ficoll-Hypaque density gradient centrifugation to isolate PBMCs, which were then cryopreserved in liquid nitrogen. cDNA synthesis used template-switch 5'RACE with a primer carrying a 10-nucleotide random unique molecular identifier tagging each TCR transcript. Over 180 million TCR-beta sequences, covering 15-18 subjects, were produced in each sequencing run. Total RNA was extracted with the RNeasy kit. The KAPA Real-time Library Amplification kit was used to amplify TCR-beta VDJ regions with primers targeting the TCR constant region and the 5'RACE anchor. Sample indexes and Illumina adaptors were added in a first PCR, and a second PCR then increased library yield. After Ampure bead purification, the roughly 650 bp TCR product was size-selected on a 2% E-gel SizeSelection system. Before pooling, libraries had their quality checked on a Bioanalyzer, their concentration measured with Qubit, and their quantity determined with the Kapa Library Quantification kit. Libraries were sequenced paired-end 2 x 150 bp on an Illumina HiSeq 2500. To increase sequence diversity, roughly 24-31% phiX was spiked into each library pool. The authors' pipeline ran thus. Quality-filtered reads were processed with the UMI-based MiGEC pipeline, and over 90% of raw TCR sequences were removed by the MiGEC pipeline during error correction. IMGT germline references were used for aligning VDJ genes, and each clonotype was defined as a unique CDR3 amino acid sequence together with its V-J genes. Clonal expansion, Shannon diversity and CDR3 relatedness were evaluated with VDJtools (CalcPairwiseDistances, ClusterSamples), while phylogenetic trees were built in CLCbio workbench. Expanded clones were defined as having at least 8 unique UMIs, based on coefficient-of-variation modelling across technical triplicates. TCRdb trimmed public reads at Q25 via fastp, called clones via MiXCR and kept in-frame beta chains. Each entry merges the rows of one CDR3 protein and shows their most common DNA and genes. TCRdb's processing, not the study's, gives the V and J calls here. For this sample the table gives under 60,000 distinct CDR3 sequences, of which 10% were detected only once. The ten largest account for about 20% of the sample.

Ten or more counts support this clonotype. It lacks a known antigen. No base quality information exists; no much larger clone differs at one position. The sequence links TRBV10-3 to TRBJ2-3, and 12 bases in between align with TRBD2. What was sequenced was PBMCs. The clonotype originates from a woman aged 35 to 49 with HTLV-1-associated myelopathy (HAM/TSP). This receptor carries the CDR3 CAISDALAGGKDTQYF. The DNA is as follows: TGTGCCATCAGTGATGCACTAGCGGGGGGTAAAGATACGCAGTATTTT.